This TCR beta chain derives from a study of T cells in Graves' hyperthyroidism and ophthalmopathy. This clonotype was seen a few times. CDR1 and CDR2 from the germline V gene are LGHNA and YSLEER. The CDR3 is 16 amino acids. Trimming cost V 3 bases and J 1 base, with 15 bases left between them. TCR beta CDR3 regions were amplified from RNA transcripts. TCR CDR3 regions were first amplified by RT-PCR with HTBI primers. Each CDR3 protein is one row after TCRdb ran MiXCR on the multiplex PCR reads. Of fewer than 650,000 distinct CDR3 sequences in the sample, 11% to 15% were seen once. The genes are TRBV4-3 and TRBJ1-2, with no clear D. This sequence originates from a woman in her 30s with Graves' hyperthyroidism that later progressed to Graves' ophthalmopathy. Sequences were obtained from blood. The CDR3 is CASSHKDGSFNYGYTF. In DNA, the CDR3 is TGCGCCAGCAGCCATAAGGACGGCTCCTTTAACTATGGCTACACCTTC.